This record concerns one TCR beta chain sequence. Its target is not known. This sample stems from a study of siplizumab effects on memory and regulatory T cells. Study-level points and caveats: The study found that mappable alloreactive CD4+ clones averaged roughly 75% Treg-derived with siplizumab and 25% to 30% in controls. Sequences that were alloreactive and traceable to unstimulated CD4+ memory cells were significantly reduced by siplizumab. Sequences below about 10^-5 frequency were poorly captured, limiting mapping of alloreactive clones.

Germline lookup yields CDR1 SGHDT and CDR2 YYEEEE. The CDR3 covers 16 residues. V lost 0 bases and J lost 0, with 9 bases in between. Each sample yielded about 10^5 assayed TCR templates. Profiling relied on immunoSEQ multiplex PCR, and the TCRdb table lists in-frame clones only, not all of them. The sample has approximately 100,000 clones, over 90% seen once; the top ten hold 0.55% to 0.7%. The chain employs TRBV5-6 and TRBJ2-2; TRBD2 might be the D (7 bases). The sequenced sample was Tregs sorted from blood. This receptor was obtained from a human donor in good health. Written as DNA, the CDR3 is TGTGCCAGCAGCTTGGCCGGGGGGCCGAACACCGGGGAGCTGTTTTTT. It codes for CASSLAGGPNTGELFF.